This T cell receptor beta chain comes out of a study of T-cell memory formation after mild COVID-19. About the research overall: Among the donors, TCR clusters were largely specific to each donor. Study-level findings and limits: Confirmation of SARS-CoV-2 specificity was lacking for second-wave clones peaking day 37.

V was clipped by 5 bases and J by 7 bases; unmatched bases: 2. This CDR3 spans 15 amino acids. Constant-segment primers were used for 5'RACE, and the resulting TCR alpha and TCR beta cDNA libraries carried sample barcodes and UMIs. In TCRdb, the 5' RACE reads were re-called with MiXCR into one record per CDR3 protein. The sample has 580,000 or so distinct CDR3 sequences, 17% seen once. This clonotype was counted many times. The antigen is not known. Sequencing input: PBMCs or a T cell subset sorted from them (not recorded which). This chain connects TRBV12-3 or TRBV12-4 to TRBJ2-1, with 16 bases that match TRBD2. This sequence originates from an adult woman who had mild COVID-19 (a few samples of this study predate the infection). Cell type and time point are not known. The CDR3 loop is CASSRGLAGGNEQFF. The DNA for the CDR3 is TGTGCCAGCAGTAGGGGACTAGCGGGAGGGAATGAGCAGTTCTTC.